These T cell receptor beta chains were read from a single sample in a study of vaccination effects on CD4 cells after COVID-19. TCRdb's copy holds only in-frame clones and misses some; the assay was immunoSEQ multiplex PCR. The sample includes about 73,000 clones, around 70% seen only once; the top ten take about 2%. Their cognate antigens are unknown. Sequenced here: CD4+ T cells from PBMCs cultured without peptide, sampled after COVID-19 vaccination. Receptors originate from a human donor who received a COVID-19 vaccine. Both conserved end residues are part of each CDR3. Size values are once, few and many counts, or a class for expanded clones, and some rows have none.

TRBV27 | 13 | - | CASKGDSTDTQYF
TRBV2 | 12 | - | CASSEPDEKLFF
TRBV28 | 15 | - | CASSWGQGITGELFF
TRBV18 | 15 | - | CASSLRGGSNTEAFF
TRBV6-5 | 12 | - | CASSRGSNEQFF
TRBV24-1 | 16 | - | CATSESSGTENQPQHF
TRBV4-1 | 12 | - | CASSPDFGELFF
TRBV6-6 | 12 | - | CASQDGNSPLHF
TRBV19 | 13 | - | CASRHPSSNEQFF
TRBV6-5 | 14 | - | CASDPGGSTGELFF
TRBV5-6 | 15 | - | CASSVIRDVYYGYTF
TRBV10-2 | 15 | - | CASSEGRLAKNIQYF
TRBV6-5 | 15 | - | CASRETGGGTGELFF
TRBV5-8 | 15 | - | CASSGRTGVQKPQHF
TRBV2 | 15 | - | CASGLAGRNQETQYF
TRBV3-1/TRBV3-2 | 13 | - | CASTPGGNRGYTF
TRBV2 | 15 | - | CASSELGTSGNTIYF
TRBV6-5 | 13 | - | CASRDANTGELFF
TRBV28 | 15 | few | CASSPGGRGNQPQHF
TRBV7-2 | 12 | - | CASRPTQETQYF
TRBV6-5 | 14 | - | CASRKRRNTGELFF
TRBV7-2 | 16 | - | CASSPPVAGAPQAQYF
TRBV27 | 16 | - | CASSLSVVPWANVLTF
TRBV2 | 12 | - | CASSSSMVEQFF
TRBV7-2 | 14 | - | CASSLVRGQGLDAF
TRBV4-3 | 14 | once | CASSRREGVYGYTF
TRBV30 | 18 | - | CAWSYRDRGPEENNEQFF
TRBV10-1 | 12 | - | CASSEYTDTQYF
TRBV7-3 | 15 | - | CASSPQGRGYNEQFF
TRBV15 | 14 | few | CATAHTSSTDTQYF
TRBV6-5 | 15 | - | CASRREQGANTEAFF